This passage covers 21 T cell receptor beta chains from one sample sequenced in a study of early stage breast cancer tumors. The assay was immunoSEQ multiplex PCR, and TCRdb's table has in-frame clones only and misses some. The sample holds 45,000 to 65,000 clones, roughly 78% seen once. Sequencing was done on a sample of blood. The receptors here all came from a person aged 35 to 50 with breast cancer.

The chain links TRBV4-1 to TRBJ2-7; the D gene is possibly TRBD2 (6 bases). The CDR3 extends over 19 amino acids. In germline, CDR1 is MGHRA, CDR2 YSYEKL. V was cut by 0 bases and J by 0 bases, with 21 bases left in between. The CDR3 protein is CASSQDLEGATSASYEQYF. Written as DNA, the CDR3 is TGCGCCAGCAGCCAAGATTTGGAGGGAGCGACTTCAGCCTCCTACGAGCAGTACTTC.

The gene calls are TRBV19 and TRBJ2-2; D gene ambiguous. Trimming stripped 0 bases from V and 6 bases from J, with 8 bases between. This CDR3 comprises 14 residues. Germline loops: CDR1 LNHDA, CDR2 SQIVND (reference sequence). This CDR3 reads CASSIERIAGELFF. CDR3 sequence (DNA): TGTGCCAGTAGTATAGAGCGGATCGCCGGGGAGCTGTTTTTT.

The CDR3 here is CASSLGVGPYEQYF. Written as DNA, the CDR3 is TGTGCCAGCAGCTTAGGGGTGGGCCCCTACGAGCAGTACTTC. The chain combines TRBV5-6 with TRBJ2-7; the D gene is possibly TRBD1 (5 bases). This CDR3 has 14 residues. V lost 2 bases, J lost 2 bases, and 11 bases lay in between. Germline V gene data show CDR1 as SGHDT and CDR2 as YYEEEE.

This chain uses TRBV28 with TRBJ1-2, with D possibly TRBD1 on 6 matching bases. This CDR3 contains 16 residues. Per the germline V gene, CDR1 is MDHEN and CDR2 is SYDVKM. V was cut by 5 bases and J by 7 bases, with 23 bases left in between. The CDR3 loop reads CASSAPIPPGGRGYTF. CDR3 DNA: TGTGCCAGCAGTGCCCCTATCCCCCCGGGGGGCCGTGGCTACACCTTC.

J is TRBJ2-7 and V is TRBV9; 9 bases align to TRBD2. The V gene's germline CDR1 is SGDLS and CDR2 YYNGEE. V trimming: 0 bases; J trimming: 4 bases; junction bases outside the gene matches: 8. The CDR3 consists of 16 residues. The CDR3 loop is CASSVGSLAGSYEQYF. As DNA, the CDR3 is TGTGCCAGCAGCGTAGGTTCTCTAGCGGGATCTTACGAGCAGTACTTC.

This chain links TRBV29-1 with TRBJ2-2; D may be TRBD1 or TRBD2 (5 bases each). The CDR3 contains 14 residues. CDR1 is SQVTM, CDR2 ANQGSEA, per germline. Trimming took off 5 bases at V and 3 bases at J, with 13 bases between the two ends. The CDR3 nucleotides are TGCAGCGTTCCCCGGGACGGTGACACCGGGGAGCTGTTTTTT. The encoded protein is CSVPRDGDTGELFF.

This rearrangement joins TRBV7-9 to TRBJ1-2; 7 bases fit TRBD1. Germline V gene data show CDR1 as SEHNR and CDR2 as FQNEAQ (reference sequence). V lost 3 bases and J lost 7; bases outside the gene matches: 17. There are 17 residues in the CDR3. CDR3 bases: TGTGCCAGCAGCTTTTGGGGACAGAGCGTCCCCAGGGGTGGCTACACCTTC. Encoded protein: CASSFWGQSVPRGGYTF.

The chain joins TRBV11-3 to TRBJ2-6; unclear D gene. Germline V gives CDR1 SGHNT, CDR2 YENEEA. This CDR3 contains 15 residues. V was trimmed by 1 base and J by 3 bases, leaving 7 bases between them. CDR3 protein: CASSLAENGANVLTF. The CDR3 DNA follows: TGTGCCAGCAGCTTAGCTGAGAATGGGGCCAACGTCCTGACTTTC.

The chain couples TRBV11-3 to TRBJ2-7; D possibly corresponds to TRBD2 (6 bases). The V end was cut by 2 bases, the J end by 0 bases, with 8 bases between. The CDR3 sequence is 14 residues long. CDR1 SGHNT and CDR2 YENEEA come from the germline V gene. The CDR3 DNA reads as TGTGCCAGCAGCTTATCCGGGGGCTCCTACGAGCAGTACTTC. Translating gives CASSLSGGSYEQYF. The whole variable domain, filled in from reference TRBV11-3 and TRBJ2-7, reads EAGVVQSPRYKIIEKKQPVAFWCNPISGHNTLYWYLQNLGQGPELLIRYENEEAVDDSQLPKDRFSAERLKGVDSTLKIQPAELGDSAVYLCASSLSGGSYEQYFGPGTRLTVT.

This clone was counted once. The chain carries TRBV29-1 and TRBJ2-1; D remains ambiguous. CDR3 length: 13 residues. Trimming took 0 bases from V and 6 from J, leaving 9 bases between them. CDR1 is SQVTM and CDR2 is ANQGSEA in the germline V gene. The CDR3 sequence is CSVEDISLNEQFF. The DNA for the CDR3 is TGCAGCGTTGAAGACATAAGCCTCAATGAGCAGTTCTTC.

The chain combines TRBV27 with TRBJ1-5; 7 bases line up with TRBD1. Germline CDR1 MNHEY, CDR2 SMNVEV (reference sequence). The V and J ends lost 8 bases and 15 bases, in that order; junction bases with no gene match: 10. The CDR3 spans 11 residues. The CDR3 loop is CASLYDRVLHF. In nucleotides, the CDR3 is TGTGCCAGCCTTTACGACAGGGTGCTGCATTTT.

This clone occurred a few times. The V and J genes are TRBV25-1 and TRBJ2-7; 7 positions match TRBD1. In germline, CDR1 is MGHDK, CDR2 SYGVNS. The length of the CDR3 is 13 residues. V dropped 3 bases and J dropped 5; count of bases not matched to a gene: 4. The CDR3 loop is CASSERTGHEQYF. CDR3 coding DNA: TGTGCCAGCAGTGAGCGGACAGGCCACGAGCAGTACTTC.

CDR3 sequence: CASSGLAEAPDTQYF. CDR3 sequence (DNA): TGTGCCAGTAGTGGGCTAGCGGAGGCCCCAGATACGCAGTATTTT. The chain recombines TRBV19 with TRBJ2-3; 7 bases are shared with TRBD2. Per the germline V gene, CDR1 is LNHDA and CDR2 is SQIVND (reference sequence). CDR3 length: 15 residues. With 5 bases clipped from V and 4 bases from J, the junction kept 9 bases outside the gene matches.

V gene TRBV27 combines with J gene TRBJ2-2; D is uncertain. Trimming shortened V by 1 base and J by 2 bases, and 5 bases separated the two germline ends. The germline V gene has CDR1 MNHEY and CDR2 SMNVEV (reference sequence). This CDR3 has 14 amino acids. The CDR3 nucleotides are TGTGCCAGCAGTTTATTGGGAAACACCGGGGAGCTGTTTTTT. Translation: CASSLLGNTGELFF.

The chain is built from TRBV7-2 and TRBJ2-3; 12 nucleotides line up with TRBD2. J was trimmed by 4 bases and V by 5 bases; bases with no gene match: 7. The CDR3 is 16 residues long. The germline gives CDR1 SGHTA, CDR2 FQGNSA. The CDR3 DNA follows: TGTGCCAGCAGCCGGACTAGCGGGATGGTATCAGATACGCAGTATTTT. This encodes CASSRTSGMVSDTQYF.

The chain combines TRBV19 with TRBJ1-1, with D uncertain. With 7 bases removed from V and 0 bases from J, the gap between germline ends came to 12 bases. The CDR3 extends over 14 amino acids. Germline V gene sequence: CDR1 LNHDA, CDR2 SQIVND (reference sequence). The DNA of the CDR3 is TGTGCCAGTAATCGGGCAGGCTTGAACACTGAAGCTTTCTTT. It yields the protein CASNRAGLNTEAFF.

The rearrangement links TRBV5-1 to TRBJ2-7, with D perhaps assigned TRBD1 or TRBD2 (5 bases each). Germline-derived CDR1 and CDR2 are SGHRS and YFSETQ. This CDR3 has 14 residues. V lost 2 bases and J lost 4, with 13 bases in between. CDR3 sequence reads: CASSLVDEGYEQYF. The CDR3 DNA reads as TGCGCCAGCAGCTTAGTGGACGAGGGGTACGAGCAGTACTTC.

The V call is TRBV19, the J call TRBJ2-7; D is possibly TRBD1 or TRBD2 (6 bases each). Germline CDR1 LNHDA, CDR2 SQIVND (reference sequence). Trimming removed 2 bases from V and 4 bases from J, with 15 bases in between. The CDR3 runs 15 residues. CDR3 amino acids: CASSIKGGTRYEQYF. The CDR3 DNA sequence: TGTGCCAGTAGTATAAAGGGGGGCACCCGTTACGAGCAGTACTTC.

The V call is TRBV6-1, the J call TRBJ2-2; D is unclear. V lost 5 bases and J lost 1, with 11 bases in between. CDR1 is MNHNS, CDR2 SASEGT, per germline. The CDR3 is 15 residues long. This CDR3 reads CASSLGSRNTGELFF. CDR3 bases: TGTGCCAGCAGTTTAGGATCTCGGAACACCGGGGAGCTGTTTTTT.

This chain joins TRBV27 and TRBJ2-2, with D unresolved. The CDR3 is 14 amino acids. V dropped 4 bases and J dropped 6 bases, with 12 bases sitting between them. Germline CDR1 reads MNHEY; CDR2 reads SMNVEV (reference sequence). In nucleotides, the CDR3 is TGTGCCAGCAGTTACTCATTAAATGCCGGGGAGCTGTTTTTT. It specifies CASSYSLNAGELFF.

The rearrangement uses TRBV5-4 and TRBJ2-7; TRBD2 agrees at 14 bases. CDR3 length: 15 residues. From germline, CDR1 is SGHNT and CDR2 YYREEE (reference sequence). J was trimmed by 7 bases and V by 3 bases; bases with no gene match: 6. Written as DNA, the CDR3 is TGTGCCAGCAGCTCGGGACTAGCGGGAGACCTTGAGCAGTACTTC. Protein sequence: CASSSGLAGDLEQYF.